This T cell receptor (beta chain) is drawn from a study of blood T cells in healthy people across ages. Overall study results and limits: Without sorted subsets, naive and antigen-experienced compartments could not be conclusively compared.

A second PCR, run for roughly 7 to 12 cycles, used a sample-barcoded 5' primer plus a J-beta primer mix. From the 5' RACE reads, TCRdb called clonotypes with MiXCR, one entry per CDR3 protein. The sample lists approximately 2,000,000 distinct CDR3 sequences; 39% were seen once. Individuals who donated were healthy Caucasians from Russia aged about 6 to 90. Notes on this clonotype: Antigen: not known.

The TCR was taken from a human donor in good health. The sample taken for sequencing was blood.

The CDR3 protein is CSAFIGGGQPQHF. Written as DNA, the CDR3 is TGCAGTGCTTTTATAGGGGGGGGTCAGCCCCAGCATTTT. The chain is built from TRBV20-1 and TRBJ1-5, with D tentatively TRBD1 (6 bases). The CDR3 runs 13 residues. V lost 5 bases to trimming and J lost 6 bases, with 14 bases between them. Germline assignment: CDR1 DFQATT and CDR2 SNEGSKA (reference sequence).